This passage covers 7 T cell receptor beta chains from one sample sequenced in a study of cytomegalovirus exposure and HLA in healthy donors (dated by TCRdb to 2016 to 2017). Library prep was done by the immunoSEQ multiplex PCR assay. A mixture of 60 forward primers for TCR Vbeta segments and 13 reverse primers for TCR Jbeta segments was used in the multiplex PCR. Sourced from immuneACCESS, this table was stored by TCRdb with only in-frame sequences that have V and J called. A share of the clones is absent; for the studies checked, an unresolved V gene accounts for under half, and the remainder has no known explanation. The sample table lists roughly 100,000 clones, around 80% of them with a count of one. The ten top clones hold 2.1% of the sample. The source material was PBMCs. The source is a young man in good health and CMV-seronegative.

This clone was counted only a few times. V usage is TRBV14 and J usage is TRBJ2-6; D gene uncertain. The CDR3 sequence is 15 residues long. V was pared by 1 base and J by 0 bases, with 4 bases between. The V gene's germline CDR1 is SGHDN and CDR2 FVKESK. The CDR3 spells CASSQVRSGANVLTF. CDR3 nucleotide sequence: TGTGCCAGCAGCCAAGTCCGCTCTGGGGCCAACGTCCTGACTTTC.

V usage is TRBV7-6 and J usage is TRBJ2-1; TRBD2 might be the D (5 bases). The V gene's germline CDR1 is SGHVS and CDR2 FNYEAQ. The CDR3 loop spans 17 amino acids. V lost 1 base to trimming and J lost 9 bases, with 22 bases between them. For the CDR3, the DNA is TGTGCCAGCAGCTTAGAGTCGGAGGACTCCCCTTATAGTGAGCAGTTCTTC. The encoded protein is CASSLESEDSPYSEQFF. Using reference TRBV7-6 and TRBJ2-1 for the parts outside the CDR3, the full variable domain is GAGVSQSPRYKVTKRGQDVALRCDPISGHVSLYWYRQALGQGPEFLTYFNYEAQQDKSGLPNDRFSAERPEGSISTLTIQRTEQRDSAMYRCASSLESEDSPYSEQFFGPGTRLTVL.

The chain carries TRBV7-3 and TRBJ2-3; D not resolved. The germline gives CDR1 SGHTA, CDR2 FQGTGA. The CDR3 sequence is 11 residues long. V gave up 8 bases and J gave up 2 bases, with 5 bases separating them. This CDR3 is CASGDTDTQYF. In DNA form, the CDR3 reads TGTGCCAGCGGAGACACAGATACGCAGTATTTT.

J is TRBJ2-3 and V is TRBV9; D gene ambiguous. Germline lookup yields CDR1 SGDLS and CDR2 YYNGEE. The CDR3 extends over 14 amino acids. V dropped 4 bases and J dropped 1 base, with 10 bases sitting between them. The CDR3 coding sequence is TGTGCCAGCAGCAGCAGGATGCGCACAGATACGCAGTATTTT. Translation gives CASSSRMRTDTQYF.

The J gene is TRBJ2-7, the V gene TRBV9; the match to TRBD1 covers 7 bases. Germline V CDR1 and CDR2: SGDLS, YYNGEE. V lost 6 bases to trimming and J lost 0 bases; unmatched junction nucleotides: 6. This CDR3 is built from 14 residues. The CDR3 protein is CASNQGVASYEQYF. CDR3 DNA: TGTGCCAGCAACCAGGGGGTGGCCTCCTACGAGCAGTACTTC.

CDR3 sequence reads: CASSTGFYNEQFF. CDR3 nucleotide sequence: TGTGCCAGCAGCACGGGTTTCTACAATGAGCAGTTCTTC. The chain has TRBV7-7 and TRBJ2-1; the D is unclear. The CDR3 covers 13 residues. Germline CDR1 is SSHAT and CDR2 is FNYEAQ (reference sequence). Trimming cost V 5 bases and J 3 bases, with 8 bases left between them.

The chain's CDR3 is CASSPGLAGESYEQYF. The DNA for the CDR3 is TGCGCCAGCAGTCCCGGACTAGCGGGAGAATCCTACGAGCAGTACTTC. The chain recombines TRBV5-1 with TRBJ2-7, with 13 bases that match TRBD2. The CDR3 is 16 amino acids. The germline V gene encodes CDR1 SGHRS and CDR2 YFSETQ. V gave up 5 bases and J gave up 1 base; unmatched junction bases: 6.